This T cell receptor beta chain comes out of a study of blood T cell repertoires in COVID-19. Background on the study: Samples came from the United States, Italy and Spain, spanning acute and convalescent COVID-19. The cDNA or gDNA used as material had been derived from T cells, B-cell-depleted T cells, or PBMCs.

Germline V gene lookup returns CDR1 SQVTM and CDR2 ANQGSEA. The CDR3 consists of 15 residues. V dropped 6 bases and J dropped 3 bases, with 17 bases sitting between them. As processed by the authors: Reference gene primers were amplified, and this amplification served to estimate nucleated cell counts. The table came from immunoSEQ multiplex PCR; TCRdb's copy has only in-frame clones and leaves some out. D and trimming were read from the DNA, whereas the V and J calls and clone size are those reported in that table. The sample lists 95,000 to 100,000 clones; approximately 92% were seen once. The TCR sequence derives from a man aged 50 or older with active COVID-19. The rearrangement joins TRBV29-1 to TRBJ2-2; D is possibly TRBD1 (6 bases). What was sequenced was peripheral blood. CDR3 DNA sequence: TGCAGCGTGGGGGCCGGGGCCGGGGACACCGGGGAGCTGTTTTTT. Amino acids: CSVGAGAGDTGELFF.